The T cell receptor (beta chain) described here comes from a study of identical twins. The study's findings and limits: Zero-insertion results could be subject to partial confounding by invariant MAIT and iNKT cells. The abundant beta clonotypes from cord blood had fewer insertions, and memory repertoires had none of this.

MiXCR, run by TCRdb on the 5' RACE reads, gives a single entry per CDR3 protein. The sample has around 530,000 distinct CDR3 sequences, 15% seen once. Healthy Caucasians supplied all donations. This clonotype was seen repeatedly, ten times or more. Its antigen is unknown. Trimming left V 6 bases short and J 3 bases short, with 2 bases between. The CDR3 is 10 residues long. Germline V CDR1 and CDR2: SGHKS, YYEKEE (reference sequence). The same specimen was also included in a second study, on yellow fever vaccine responses in identical twins.

V gene TRBV5-5 combines with J gene TRBJ2-3; D is ambiguous. Sequenced: CD4+ T cells sorted from blood. The clonotype originates from a woman under 30 in good health. This CDR3 reads CASNTDTQYF. Written as DNA, the CDR3 is TGTGCCAGCAATACAGATACGCAGTATTTT. Full variable domain (missing parts from reference TRBV5-5 and TRBJ2-3): DAGVTQSPTHLIKTRGQQVTLRCSPISGHKSVSWYQQVLGQGPQFIFQYYEKEERGRGNFPDRFSARQFPNYSSELNVNALLLGDSALYLCASNTDTQYFGPGTRLTVL.